This T cell receptor beta chain appears in the sequencing data of a study of cytomegalovirus exposure and HLA in healthy donors. V gave up 4 bases and J gave up 0 bases, with 13 bases separating them. This CDR3 spans 15 amino acids. Germline CDR1 is LNHDA and CDR2 is SQIVND (reference sequence). The PCR employed 60 Vbeta primers together with 13 Jbeta primers. The method was immunoSEQ multiplex PCR; TCRdb's version includes in-frame clones alone and lacks a portion of them. The data contain fewer than 250,000 clones, roughly 80% of them singletons. The genes are TRBV19 and TRBJ2-7; perhaps TRBD1 as D (6 bases). The source is a man in his forties in good health and CMV-seropositive. Material: PBMCs. DNA for the CDR3: TGTGCCAGTAGTAAGAGTCGGGACAACTCCTACGAGCAGTACTTC. Translating gives CASSKSRDNSYEQYF.